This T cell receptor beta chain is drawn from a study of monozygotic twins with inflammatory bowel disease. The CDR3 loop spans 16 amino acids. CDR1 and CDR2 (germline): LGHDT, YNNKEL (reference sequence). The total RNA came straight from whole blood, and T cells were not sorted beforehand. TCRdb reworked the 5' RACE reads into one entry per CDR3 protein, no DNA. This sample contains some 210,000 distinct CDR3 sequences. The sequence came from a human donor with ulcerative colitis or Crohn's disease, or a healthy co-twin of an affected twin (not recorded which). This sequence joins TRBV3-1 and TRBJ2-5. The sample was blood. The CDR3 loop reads CASSQSDWTNPETQYF.